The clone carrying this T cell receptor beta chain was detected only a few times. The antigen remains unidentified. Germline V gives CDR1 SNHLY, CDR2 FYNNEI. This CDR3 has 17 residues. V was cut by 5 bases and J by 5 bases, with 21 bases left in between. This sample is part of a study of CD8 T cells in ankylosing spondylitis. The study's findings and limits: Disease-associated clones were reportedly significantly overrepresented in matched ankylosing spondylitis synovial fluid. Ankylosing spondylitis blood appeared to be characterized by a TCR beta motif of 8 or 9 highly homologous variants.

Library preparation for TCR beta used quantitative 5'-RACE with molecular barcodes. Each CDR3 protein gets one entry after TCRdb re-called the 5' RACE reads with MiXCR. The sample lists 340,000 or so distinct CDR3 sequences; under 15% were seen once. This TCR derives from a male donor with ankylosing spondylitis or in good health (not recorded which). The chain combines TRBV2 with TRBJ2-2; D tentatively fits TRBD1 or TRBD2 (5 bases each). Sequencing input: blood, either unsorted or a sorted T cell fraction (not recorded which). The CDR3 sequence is CASSPRVGQGETGELFF. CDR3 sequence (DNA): TGTGCCAGCAGTCCGAGGGTTGGGCAGGGTGAAACCGGGGAGCTGTTTTTT.